This TCR beta chain derives from a study of OX40 agonist ivuxolimab in advanced cancers. About the investigation overall: Ivuxolimab, which targeted the costimulatory receptor OX40 (CD134), was an agonistic, fully human IgG2 monoclonal antibody. A male proportion of under 85% and a mean age of approximately 60 years, ranging from roughly 23 to 85, were recorded for the dose-escalation cohort. Partial responses occurred in three dose-escalation patients, of whom one had hepatocellular carcinoma and two had cutaneous melanoma. Peripheral TCRbeta sequencing was intended to test whether TCR sequence diversity was altered and clonal T-cell expansion was caused by ivuxolimab. Prior anti-PD-1, anti-PD-L1 or anti-CTLA-4 therapy was permitted, and approximately 41% of dose-escalation patients had received checkpoint inhibitors. The paper reports the monotherapy dose-escalation portion (N of about 54 patients) of the phase I ivuxolimab trial. Of the approximately 53 patients in dose escalation, 19 had hepatocellular carcinoma, some 15 had melanoma, 9 had renal cell carcinoma and 9 had head and neck cancer. Intravenous ivuxolimab was administered to patients every 2 weeks at six dose levels: 0.01, 0.1, 0.3, 1.5, 3 and 10 mg/kg.

From its cysteine to its phenylalanine, the CDR3 spans 15 amino acids. The CDR3 DNA has 45 bases and is translated from base 1. CDR1 and CDR2 (SGHRS, YFSETQ) derive from the germline V gene. V is reduced by 2 bases and J by 1 base, leaving a spacing of 13 bases between them. A note on this clone: What this receptor recognizes is not known. Base-call qualities are not available, and no considerably larger clone is one nucleotide away.

Study-wide findings and limitations: Low levels of normalized T-cell clonal expansion were also seen in some patients who did not respond. The antigen specificity of the peripheral T cells that underwent clonal expansion was not determined. Partial responders in the 0.1-3.0 mg/kg groups had among the lowest normalized peripheral clonal expansion, especially among CD8+ T cells. After ivuxolimab, expanded clones were on average more numerous among CD8+ T cells than among CD4+ T cells. Clonal expansion of both CD4+ and CD8+ blood T cells was observed from baseline to week 6 at doses 0.1 to 3.0 mg/kg.

Patients with a history of autoimmune disease or receiving systemic immunosuppression were excluded from the trial. Peripheral blood for TCR sequencing was collected from all dose cohorts at baseline, on cycle 4 day 1, and on cycle 7 day 1. Samples were obtained from an open-label, multicenter, first-in-human phase I dose-escalation trial of ivuxolimab. Adults with locally advanced or metastatic melanoma, renal cell carcinoma, hepatocellular carcinoma or head and neck squamous cell carcinoma were enrolled in the trial. Before TCR sequencing, CD4+ T cells and CD8+ T cells from peripheral blood were sorted into separate populations. Genomic DNA was extracted from sorted cells for sequencing of the TCRbeta CDR3 region. The immunoSEQ Assay was used to sequence the TCRbeta CDR3 regions. TCRdb obtained this table from immuneACCESS and retained in-frame rearrangements with V and J assigned. These tables miss some clones; where compared with another copy, unresolved V genes account for less than half of the shortfall, and the remainder is unexplained. The table for this sample lists approximately 50,000 clones; just under 80% of them were counted only once. The ten most abundant clones make up more than 2% of the sample.

This sequence was found in an adult with an advanced solid tumor such as melanoma, head and neck, liver or kidney cancer. The V gene is TRBV5-1 and the J gene is TRBJ2-7; the D gene is perhaps TRBD1, from 6 matching bases. Sequences were derived from CD4+ or CD8+ T cells sorted from blood, sampled in a trial of the OX40 agonist ivuxolimab. The DNA sequence is given as TGCGCCAGCAGCTTCCAGGGGAGTGGGTCCTACGAGCAGTACTTC. It specifies CASSFQGSGSYEQYF.